These 20 T cell receptor beta chains share one sample of origin, sequenced in a study of T-cell memory formation after mild COVID-19. Each CDR3 protein is one row after TCRdb ran MiXCR on the 5' RACE reads. The sample consists of more than 250,000 distinct CDR3 sequences, over 15% of them appearing once. Sequences were obtained from PBMCs or a T cell subset sorted from them (not recorded which). These receptors all come from a young man who had mild COVID-19 (a few samples of this study predate the infection). Cell type and time point are not known.

This chain joins TRBV20-1 and TRBJ2-7, with 8 bases lining up with TRBD1. The CDR3 is 13 residues long. Per the germline V gene, CDR1 is DFQATT and CDR2 is SNEGSKA (reference sequence). Germline trimming cut 3 bases from V and 4 bases from J; bases unmatched to any gene: 5. CDR3 in DNA: TGCAGTGCTAGTCCGGACAGGGTTTACGAGCAGTACGTC. This sequence encodes CSASPDRVYEQYV.

This clonotype was observed a handful of times. The gene calls are TRBV7-9 and TRBJ1-2; the D is unclear. V was cut by 2 bases and J by 0 bases, with 10 bases left in between. The CDR3 extends over 15 amino acids. CDR1 and CDR2 from the germline V gene are SEHNR and FQNEAQ (reference sequence). For the CDR3, the DNA is TGTGCCAGCAGCTTACGTGGGATTTCTAACTATGGCTACACCTTC. As protein: CASSLRGISNYGYTF.

The V and J genes are TRBV4-3 and TRBJ1-1; D might be TRBD1 (6 bases). Trimming shortened V by 1 base and J by 3 bases, and 9 bases separated the two germline ends. CDR3 length: 14 residues. Germline assignment: CDR1 LGHNA and CDR2 YSLEER. In DNA form, the CDR3 reads TGCGCCAGCAGCCAAGGGAGGGGGTACACTGAAGCTTTCTTT. Protein product: CASSQGRGYTEAFF.

The chain is built from TRBV7-2 and TRBJ2-3; D is unclear. The CDR3 has 16 amino acids. CDR1 is SGHTA, CDR2 FQGNSA, per germline. Trimming took off 5 bases at V and 5 bases at J, with 20 bases between the two ends. The CDR3 DNA is TGTGCCAGCAGCGCCCATTCAGGACGCCCGGTAGATACGCAGTATTTT. Its protein is CASSAHSGRPVDTQYF.

In its sample, this clonotype was seen many times. The chain is built from TRBV7-3 and TRBJ2-3, with TRBD2 matching 7 bases. After removal of 3 bases from V and 3 bases from J, the junction contained 3 bases not matched to a gene. Germline V gene sequence: CDR1 SGHTA, CDR2 FQGTGA. The CDR3 contains 14 residues. DNA for the CDR3: TGTGCCAGCAGCTTGTCGGGGGGTACAGATACGCAGTATTTT. Translated: CASSLSGGTDTQYF.

This rearrangement joins TRBV27 to TRBJ2-6; D gene ambiguous. V dropped 8 bases and J dropped 4 bases, with 12 bases sitting between them. The germline V gene encodes CDR1 MNHEY and CDR2 SMNVEV (reference sequence). CDR3 size: 14 residues. As DNA, the CDR3 is TGTGCCAGCTCTTCAGCTGTCGGGGCCAACGTCCTGACTTTC. Translation: CASSSAVGANVLTF.

This clonotype came up a few times. The J gene is TRBJ1-1, the V gene TRBV12-3 or TRBV12-4; no firm D call. The CDR3 spans 14 residues. V lost 0 bases, J lost 8 bases, and 13 bases lay in between. DNA of the CDR3: TGTGCCAGCAGTTTAGCAGGTCCGGGGTCAGAAGCTTTCTTT. The encoded protein is CASSLAGPGSEAFF.

The table lists this clonotype with a few counts. V is TRBV7-6 and J is TRBJ2-2; 8 positions agree with TRBD1. The CDR3 length is 14 residues. Germline V gene data show CDR1 as SGHVS and CDR2 as FNYEAQ. V lost 8 bases, J lost 0 bases, and 2 bases stayed unmatched. This chain's CDR3 is CASGTGTNTGELFF. Written as DNA, the CDR3 is TGTGCCAGCGGGACAGGAACGAACACCGGGGAGCTGTTTTTT.

In this sample, this clonotype turned up a few times. The gene calls are TRBV13 and TRBJ2-3, with 10 bases identical to TRBD1. Germline V gene sequence: CDR1 PRHDT, CDR2 FYEKMQ (reference sequence). The CDR3 has 14 amino acids. V lost 4 bases and J lost 6; bases outside the gene matches: 4. CDR3 DNA: TGTGCCAGCAGCTCCCCGGGACAGGGGGATACGCAGTATTTT. Its translation is CASSSPGQGDTQYF.

J is TRBJ1-2 and V is TRBV10-3, with 10 bases aligning to TRBD1. CDR1 and CDR2 from the germline V gene are ENHRY and SYGVKD. Germline trimming cut 4 bases from V and 7 bases from J; bases unmatched to any gene: 6. This CDR3 has 14 amino acids. CDR3 in amino acids: CAISGGQGRSGYTF. The CDR3 DNA sequence: TGTGCCATCAGTGGGGGACAGGGGCGGAGTGGCTACACCTTC.

The CDR3 loop is CASSVAGGGLIVDEQFF. The CDR3 DNA is TGTGCCAGCAGCGTAGCCGGCGGGGGGCTTATAGTGGATGAGCAGTTCTTC. The chain is built from TRBV9 and TRBJ2-1; 8 nucleotides agree with TRBD2. After removal of 0 bases from V and 8 bases from J, the junction contained 13 bases not matched to a gene. This CDR3 spans 17 amino acids. In germline, CDR1 is SGDLS, CDR2 YYNGEE.

The J gene is TRBJ2-3, the V gene TRBV24-1; the match to TRBD1 covers 8 bases. The CDR3 is 17 amino acids. The V gene's germline CDR1 is KGHDR and CDR2 SFDVKD. V shed 3 bases and J 0 bases; nucleotides not matched to a gene: 7. The CDR3 here is CATSDPGQDPSTDTQYF. The CDR3 DNA follows: TGTGCCACCAGTGATCCGGGACAGGATCCTAGCACAGATACGCAGTATTTT.

This clonotype was counted many times. This chain connects TRBV20-1 to TRBJ1-1; a weak D match, TRBD1 (5 bases). V was clipped by 6 bases and J by 1 base, with 15 bases between them. Germline lookup yields CDR1 DFQATT and CDR2 SNEGSKA (reference sequence). The CDR3 sequence is 14 residues long. This CDR3 reads CSATGGGWNTEAFF. The CDR3 coding sequence is TGCAGTGCCACAGGCGGAGGTTGGAACACTGAAGCTTTCTTT.

In this sample, this clonotype turned up a few times. The chain employs TRBV12-3 or TRBV12-4 and TRBJ1-2; D ambiguous. V was shortened by 7 bases and J by 6 bases, with 15 bases between the two germline ends. This CDR3 is 13 amino acids long. The CDR3 DNA reads as TGTGCCAGCACGCTGGGGATTTCGGATGGCTACACCTTC. Its protein is CASTLGISDGYTF.

The chain has TRBV6-5 and TRBJ2-2; D may be TRBD2 (7 bases). Between the trimmed V and J ends, which lost 9 bases and 1 base, there was a span of 15 bases. The CDR3 length is 15 residues. The germline CDR1 and CDR2 sequences are MNHEY and SVGAGI. The CDR3 is CASSWGGQNTGELFF. CDR3 sequence (DNA): TGTGCCAGTAGCTGGGGGGGCCAGAACACCGGGGAGCTGTTTTTT.

This chain links TRBV20-1 with TRBJ2-1; D possibly uses TRBD1 or TRBD2 (5 bases each). The length of the CDR3 is 13 residues. From germline, CDR1 is DFQATT and CDR2 SNEGSKA (reference sequence). The V gene lost 1 base and the J gene lost 9 bases, with 13 bases spanning the gap. CDR3 DNA sequence: TGCAGTGCTAGAGGGGACGCCCCCGGTGAGCAGTTCTTC. Its protein product is CSARGDAPGEQFF.

The chain combines TRBV7-2 with TRBJ1-1; no reliable D call. Germline V gene lookup returns CDR1 SGHTA and CDR2 FQGNSA. The CDR3 is 14 residues long. The ends were cut back, 5 bases at V and 1 base at J, with 11 bases in the middle. CDR3 nucleotide sequence: TGTGCCAGCAGCAAACCTCGGGAGAACACTGAAGCTTTCTTT. Amino acid sequence: CASSKPRENTEAFF.

This clonotype turned up a few times. CDR3 nucleotide sequence: TGTGCCAGCAGCCAAGACCAGTATAATTCACCCCTCCACTTT. Its protein product is CASSQDQYNSPLHF. The J gene is TRBJ1-6, the V gene TRBV14; D remains ambiguous. V gave up 0 bases and J gave up 4 bases, with 4 bases separating them. Germline V gene lookup returns CDR1 SGHDN and CDR2 FVKESK. The CDR3 contains 14 residues.

The chain is built from TRBV4-1 and TRBJ2-1, with 11 bases aligning to TRBD1. Per germline, CDR1 MGHRA and CDR2 YSYEKL. There are 15 residues in the CDR3. Trimming at V came to 1 base and at J to 9 bases, leaving 5 bases not matched to a gene. CDR3 region: CASSQGWTGGSEQFF. CDR3 DNA: TGCGCCAGCAGCCAAGGATGGACAGGGGGCAGTGAGCAGTTCTTC.

V gene TRBV7-6 combines with J gene TRBJ2-1; TRBD2 agrees at 14 bases. With 5 bases clipped from V and 14 bases from J, the junction kept 11 bases outside the gene matches. This CDR3 comprises 15 residues. Germline values: CDR1 SGHVS, CDR2 FNYEAQ. CDR3 bases: TGTGCCAGCAGCCCTAGACTAGCGGGGGGGCCATCCGAGTTCTTC. Its translation is CASSPRLAGGPSEFF.